A single sample gave rise to the 11 T cell receptor beta chains below, sequenced in a study of blood T cells in healthy people across ages (dated by TCRdb to about 2015). The library relied on 5' RACE. Sequencing was carried out with an Illumina HiSeq 2500. A second PCR of about 7 to 12 cycles was performed with a sample-barcoded 5' primer and a J-beta primer mix. Through fastp at Q25 and MiXCR, TCRdb rebuilt clones from the public reads, retaining in-frame beta chains. Rows are unified per CDR3 protein, each entry keeping the most common DNA and genes. For this sample the table gives over 950,000 distinct CDR3 sequences, of which 35% to 40% were detected only once. The top ten constitute around 13% of the sample. The specimen was blood. The origin of the receptors is a man between 18 and 35 years old in good health.

The chain recombines TRBV20-1 with TRBJ2-3; TRBD2 agrees at 10 bases. Germline values: CDR1 DFQATT, CDR2 SNEGSKA (reference sequence). The CDR3 length is 16 residues. J was trimmed by 2 bases and V by 3 bases; bases with no gene match: 8. The CDR3 nucleotides are TGCAGTGCTAGGGGGCTAGCGGGGGACCTCACAGATACGCAGTATTTT. The encoded protein is CSARGLAGDLTDTQYF.

A remark on this clonotype: At one boundary the junction diverges from the germline segment, which might be a read error. This chain joins TRBV18 and TRBJ1-5, with D perhaps TRBD1 (5 bases). Germline values: CDR1 KGHSH, CDR2 LQKENI. The CDR3 totals 14 residues. This CDR3 is CASSPGASNQPRHF. DNA of the CDR3: TGTGCCAGCTCACCAGGGGCTAGCAATCAGCCCCGGCATTTT.

Of note for this clonotype: A read error may explain this, as a much larger clone is one base away. This sequence joins TRBV12-3 or TRBV12-4 and TRBJ2-5; D remains ambiguous. With 6 bases removed from V and 11 bases from J, the gap between germline ends came to 16 bases. The CDR3 length is 12 residues. The CDR3 nucleotides read TGTGCCAGCAGCCTTAATAACAATGAGCAGTACTTC. Translated: CASSLNNNEQYF.

This clonotype was found many times. The V gene is TRBV20-1, the J gene TRBJ2-1; 10 bases are a match to TRBD2. The trim removed 5 bases at V and 0 bases at J, leaving 4 bases unmatched. The CDR3 runs to 15 residues. The germline gives CDR1 DFQATT, CDR2 SNEGSKA (reference sequence). The CDR3 nucleotides read TGCAGTGCTCTTAAGCGGGAGGGCTCCTACAATGAGCAGTTCTTC. Protein sequence: CSALKREGSYNEQFF.

This clonotype has only a few counts. The V call is TRBV5-1, the J call TRBJ1-2, with TRBD1 matching over 8 bases. CDR3 length: 15 residues. In germline, CDR1 is SGHRS, CDR2 YFSETQ. V gave up 4 bases and J gave up 2 bases; unmatched junction bases: 7. The CDR3 region has the DNA TGCGCCAGCAGCCCGGGACAGGTGAGGAACTATGGCTACACCTTC. It is translated as CASSPGQVRNYGYTF.

Only one count was recorded for this clonotype. The CDR3 protein is CATSSGRSQADTQYF. The CDR3 region has the DNA TGTGCCACCAGCAGCGGTCGTAGCCAAGCAGATACGCAGTATTTT. The chain couples TRBV15 to TRBJ2-3; D is ambiguous. Germline loops: CDR1 LNHNV, CDR2 YYDKDF (reference sequence). This CDR3 has 15 residues. V was shortened by 3 bases and J by 4 bases, with 14 bases between the two germline ends.

This clonotype turned up a few times. V usage is TRBV4-1 and J usage is TRBJ2-3; TRBD2 aligns across 8 bases. The ends lost 4 bases at V and 4 bases at J; junction bases unmatched: 10. Looked up from germline, CDR1 is MGHRA and CDR2 is YSYEKL. The CDR3 runs 16 residues. CDR3 DNA: TGCGCCAGCAGCCCCCAGGGGCGGGGGGTGTCAGATACGCAGTATTTT. Protein sequence: CASSPQGRGVSDTQYF.

This clonotype was counted a single time. V gene TRBV28 combines with J gene TRBJ2-3; unclear D gene. Germline lookup yields CDR1 MDHEN and CDR2 SYDVKM. Trimming removed 8 bases at V and 0 bases at J, with 12 bases between. This CDR3 is built from 14 residues. CDR3 in amino acids: CASVPGSSTDTQYF. Written as DNA, the CDR3 is TGTGCCAGCGTGCCCGGTTCTAGCACAGATACGCAGTATTTT. The variable domain in full, completed from reference TRBV28 and TRBJ2-3, reads DVKVTQSSRYLVKRTGEKVFLECVQDMDHENMFWYRQDPGLGLRLIYFSYDVKMKEKGDIPEGYSVSREKKERFSLILESASTNQTSMYLCASVPGSSTDTQYFGPGTRLTVL.

V gene TRBV4-3 combines with J gene TRBJ2-6; D unresolved. The CDR3 extends over 19 amino acids. Germline CDR1 and CDR2: LGHNA and YSLEER. V lost 3 bases to trimming and J lost 0 bases, with 18 bases between them. CDR3: CASSQDGVISISGANVLTF. DNA of the CDR3: TGCGCCAGCAGCCAGGATGGAGTCATATCTATCTCTGGGGCCAACGTCCTGACTTTC.

CDR3 sequence reads: CASSQVSLERGVAYNEQYF. CDR3 sequence (DNA): TGCGCCAGCAGCCAAGTCAGTTTGGAGCGGGGGGTCGCCTACAATGAGCAGTACTTC. The rearrangement links TRBV4-1 to TRBJ2-1; 9 nucleotides match TRBD2. The DNA end lines up better with TRBJ2-7; the J call may be wrong. Looked up from germline, CDR1 is MGHRA and CDR2 is YSYEKL. The CDR3 totals 19 residues.

This clonotype was observed a few times. This rearrangement joins TRBV6-1 to TRBJ2-3; 8 bases fit TRBD2. The germline CDR1 and CDR2 sequences are MNHNS and SASEGT. Trimming took 2 bases from V and 0 from J; bases not matched to a gene: 4. The length of the CDR3 is 16 residues. CDR3 in DNA: TGTGCCAGCAGTGAATCACTAGCGGCTAGCACAGATACGCAGTATTTT. This gives the protein CASSESLAASTDTQYF.